The 32 T cell receptor beta chains below were found in one sample sequenced in a study of beta chain features in type 1 diabetes (dated by TCRdb to 2016 to 2019). Library generation was performed with the immunoSEQ multiplex PCR assay. The High Capacity cDNA Reverse Transcription Kit was used to reverse transcribe all of the isolated RNA, meaning that expressed TCRB transcripts were what got sequenced. TCRdb provides this immuneACCESS table in a form limited to in-frame rearrangements. Some clones are lacking; in checked studies, under half of them reflect an unresolved V gene, and why the rest are absent is not known. The sample has more than 130,000 clones on record, 6.9% of them singletons. Of the sample, 1.3% to 1.5% falls within the top ten clones. Material: central memory CD4+ T cells from blood. These receptors were obtained from a woman in her twenties or thirties in good health.

There are a few counts of this clone. V usage is TRBV7-6 and J usage is TRBJ2-1; 11 bases are shared with TRBD2. The CDR3 loop spans 16 amino acids. Germline CDR1 and CDR2: SGHVS and FNYEAQ. Trimming cost V 0 bases and J 4 bases; bases outside gene matches: 2. This CDR3 is CASSLAGTSGYNEQFF. For the CDR3, the DNA is TGTGCCAGCAGCTTAGCGGGGACTAGCGGATACAATGAGCAGTTCTTC.

CDR3 nucleotides: TGTGCCAGCAGCTGGTCGGGAGGGGTGGGAGATACGCAGTATTTT. It yields the protein CASSWSGGVGDTQYF. J is TRBJ2-3 and V is TRBV7-9; TRBD2 matches 8 bases. The CDR3 runs to 15 residues. The germline gives CDR1 SEHNR, CDR2 FQNEAQ (reference sequence). V lost 4 bases and J lost 5; bases outside the gene matches: 8.

There are a few counts of this clone. The chain links TRBV6-4 to TRBJ2-1; weak D call: TRBD2 (5 bases). Germline CDR1 and CDR2: MRHNA and SNTAGT. The CDR3 length is 15 residues. Trimming removed 3 bases from V and 4 bases from J, with 13 bases in between. CDR3 sequence (DNA): TGTGCCAGCAGTGAGTTGATGGGAGATTACAATGAGCAGTTCTTC. As protein: CASSELMGDYNEQFF.

This clone was seen more than once but under ten times. The rearrangement links TRBV10-3 to TRBJ1-5; 8 nucleotides align to TRBD1. Per germline, CDR1 ENHRY and CDR2 SYGVKD. V lost 6 bases, J lost 1 base, and 5 bases stayed unmatched. The CDR3 is 15 amino acids. CDR3 loop: CAISPDRGSNQPQHF. The CDR3 nucleotides read TGTGCCATCAGCCCAGACAGGGGAAGCAATCAGCCCCAGCATTTT.

This clone came up a few times. The chain is built from TRBV2 and TRBJ1-4; 9 nucleotides line up with TRBD1. The CDR3 contains 16 residues. J was trimmed by 1 base and V by 4 bases; bases with no gene match: 4. Per germline, CDR1 SNHLY and CDR2 FYNNEI. The CDR3 DNA reads TGTGCCAGCAGTGGGAACAGGGGGCGAACTAATGAAAAACTGTTTTTT. Its translation is CASSGNRGRTNEKLFF.

V is TRBV6-5 and J is TRBJ2-2, with TRBD1 matching 12 bases. The CDR3 spans 15 residues. Trimming at V came to 8 bases and at J to 15 bases, leaving 16 bases not matched to a gene. Germline V gene lookup returns CDR1 MNHEY and CDR2 SVGAGI. In DNA form, the CDR3 reads TGTGCCAGCGGACCGGGACAGGGGGCTTATTCTGTTTTGTTTTTT. Translating it yields CASGPGQGAYSVLFF.

The chain combines TRBV7-9 with TRBJ2-3; 14 nucleotides match TRBD2. Germline V CDR1 and CDR2: SEHNR, FQNEAQ (reference sequence). The CDR3 sequence is 17 residues long. V gave up 5 bases and J gave up 6 bases; unmatched junction bases: 10. The CDR3 sequence is CASSKTGTSGSADTQYF. The CDR3 nucleotides read TGTGCCAGCAGCAAAACCGGGACTAGCGGGAGCGCGGATACGCAGTATTTT.

The rearrangement links TRBV19 to TRBJ2-3; possible D gene TRBD2, 6 bases. V gave up 5 bases and J gave up 0 bases, with 12 bases separating them. The CDR3 has 15 amino acids. Germline CDR1 LNHDA, CDR2 SQIVND (reference sequence). CDR3: CASSFGGASTDTQYF. In DNA form, the CDR3 reads TGTGCCAGTAGTTTCGGCGGGGCAAGCACAGATACGCAGTATTTT.

V is TRBV7-2 and J is TRBJ2-1; possible D gene TRBD2, 6 bases. The germline CDR1 and CDR2 sequences are SGHTA and FQGNSA. Deletions cut 2 bases from V and 7 bases from J, with 9 bases between. This CDR3 comprises 13 residues. CDR3 DNA: TGTGCCAGCAGCTTATGGGGGGAGAATGAGCAGTTCTTC. Residues: CASSLWGENEQFF.

The chain joins TRBV28 to TRBJ2-1; D is possibly TRBD2 (6 bases). V lost 6 bases, J lost 16 bases, and 25 bases lay in between. This CDR3 spans 14 amino acids. Germline V gene lookup returns CDR1 MDHEN and CDR2 SYDVKM. In DNA form, the CDR3 reads TGTGCCAGCAGCCCGGGACTTAGCTCCCCATTTTTATTCTTC. Translating it yields CASSPGLSSPFLFF.

The J gene is TRBJ2-7, the V gene TRBV7-2; D is unclear. CDR1 SGHTA and CDR2 FQGNSA come from the germline V gene. The CDR3 length is 11 residues. The germline V and J ends were trimmed by 4 bases and 2 bases, with 3 bases remaining between them. As DNA, the CDR3 is TGTGCCAGCAGCTCGGCCTACGAGCAGTACTTC. This sequence encodes CASSSAYEQYF.

This rearrangement joins TRBV19 to TRBJ1-5; 7 bases line up with TRBD1. J was trimmed by 4 bases and V by 6 bases; bases with no gene match: 3. This CDR3 spans 13 amino acids. Germline CDR1 is LNHDA and CDR2 is SQIVND (reference sequence). The CDR3, as DNA: TGTGCCAGTAGCGGGACAGTAAATCAGCCCCAGCATTTT. Residues: CASSGTVNQPQHF.

The chain recombines TRBV30 with TRBJ2-1; 8 positions match TRBD2. The CDR3 sequence is 15 residues long. Trimming at V came to 7 bases and at J to 0 bases, leaving 8 bases not matched to a gene. Per the germline V gene, CDR1 is GTSNPN and CDR2 is SVGIG (reference sequence). In nucleotides, the CDR3 is TGTGCCTACGCTAGCGGGCGAAGCTCCTACAATGAGCAGTTCTTC. Protein product: CAYASGRSSYNEQFF.

Many counts were recorded for this clone. This chain links TRBV5-1 with TRBJ2-5; D unclear. Germline values: CDR1 SGHRS, CDR2 YFSETQ. The CDR3 is made up of 11 amino acids. V lost 4 bases to trimming and J lost 1 base, with 2 bases between them. The CDR3 DNA reads TGCGCCAGCAGCCTCCAAGAGACCCAGTACTTC. This codes for CASSLQETQYF. Complete variable domain (other parts from reference TRBV5-1 and TRBJ2-5): KAGVTQTPRYLIKTRGQQVTLSCSPISGHRSVSWYQQTPGQGLQFLFEYFSETQRNKGNFPGRFSGRQFSNSRSEMNVSTLELGDSALYLCASSLQETQYFGPGTRLLVL.

This clone showed up just a few times. DNA of the CDR3: TGTGCCTCCCAGCAGGGTTCAGGATATACGCAGTATTTT. It is translated as CASQQGSGYTQYF. This chain links TRBV6-5 with TRBJ2-3; possible D gene TRBD1, 5 bases. Germline CDR1 MNHEY, CDR2 SVGAGI. The CDR3 has 13 residues. V was clipped by 11 bases and J by 7 bases, with 19 bases between them.

With respect to this clone: Other DNA sequences in this specimen translate into the identical CDR3. This sequence joins TRBV5-4 and TRBJ2-3; D is perhaps TRBD2 (5 bases). Germline V gives CDR1 SGHNT, CDR2 YYREEE (reference sequence). This CDR3 spans 13 amino acids. Deletions cut 2 bases from V and 2 bases from J, with 6 bases between. The CDR3 reads CASSLAVTDTQYF. The CDR3 region has the DNA TGTGCCAGCAGCTTAGCGGTCACAGATACGCAGTATTTT. Combining the CDR3 with reference TRBV5-4 and TRBJ2-3 gives the whole variable domain ETGVTQSPTHLIKTRGQQVTLRCSSQSGHNTVSWYQQALGQGPQFIFQYYREEENGRGNFPPRFSGLQFPNYSSELNVNALELDDSALYLCASSLAVTDTQYFGPGTRLTVL.

A few counts support this clone. The J gene is TRBJ2-5, the V gene TRBV9; a weak D match, TRBD2 (5 bases). Between the trimmed V and J ends, which lost 0 bases and 2 bases, there was a span of 14 bases. Germline-derived CDR1 and CDR2 are SGDLS and YYNGEE. This CDR3 contains 16 residues. CDR3 sequence reads: CASSVDGNVHQETQYF. The CDR3 region has the DNA TGTGCCAGCAGCGTAGACGGGAATGTCCATCAAGAGACCCAGTACTTC.

The chain carries TRBV27 and TRBJ2-1; 8 nucleotides match TRBD2. After removal of 8 bases from V and 8 bases from J, the junction contained 14 bases not matched to a gene. This CDR3 is 15 amino acids long. The germline V gene encodes CDR1 MNHEY and CDR2 SMNVEV (reference sequence). DNA of the CDR3: TGTGCCAGCGCCCCCCTAAGCGGGAGTAAGCATGAGCAGTTCTTC. This sequence encodes CASAPLSGSKHEQFF.

The rearrangement links TRBV4-2 to TRBJ2-7, with TRBD2 matching 7 bases. The junction had 8 bases not matched to a gene; V was cut back by 1 base and J by 5 bases. CDR1 and CDR2 from the germline V gene are LGHNA and YNFKEQ. The CDR3 totals 15 residues. This chain's CDR3 is CASSQGATSLDEQYF. In nucleotides, the CDR3 is TGTGCCAGCAGCCAAGGAGCGACTAGCTTGGACGAGCAGTACTTC.

A few counts support this clone. V is TRBV7-9 and J is TRBJ2-1; TRBD2 aligns across 12 bases. The CDR3 has 15 amino acids. The V and J ends lost 5 bases and 4 bases, in that order; junction bases with no gene match: 3. Looked up from germline, CDR1 is SEHNR and CDR2 is FQNEAQ (reference sequence). CDR3 DNA: TGTGCCAGCAGCGTTCTAGCGGGAGGGTACAATGAGCAGTTCTTC. It specifies CASSVLAGGYNEQFF.

The chain carries TRBV28 and TRBJ1-1; D uncertain. CDR3 length: 13 residues. The ends were cut back, 5 bases at V and 5 bases at J, with 12 bases in the middle. Germline CDR1 reads MDHEN; CDR2 reads SYDVKM. The CDR3 nucleotides are TGTGCCAGCAGTCTAAAGGCCGGGACTGAAGCTTTCTTT. It is translated as CASSLKAGTEAFF.

This sequence joins TRBV7-2 and TRBJ2-7; TRBD1 might be the D (5 bases). V lost 4 bases and J 3 bases, leaving 25 bases between the germline ends. Looked up from germline, CDR1 is SGHTA and CDR2 is FQGNSA. The CDR3 consists of 18 residues. The CDR3 region is CASSSKRPGLQDFYEQYF. CDR3 in DNA: TGTGCCAGCAGCTCAAAACGCCCAGGGTTACAAGATTTCTACGAGCAGTACTTC.

This rearrangement joins TRBV19 to TRBJ2-4, with TRBD1 matching 7 bases. Looked up from germline, CDR1 is LNHDA and CDR2 is SQIVND (reference sequence). CDR3 size: 16 residues. Trimming removed 4 bases from V and 9 bases from J; junction bases left unmatched: 15. The CDR3 bases are TGTGCCAGTAGTACCACAAACGACAGGGCAAGGGGCATTCAGTACTTC. Its translation is CASSTTNDRARGIQYF.

The V and J genes are TRBV6-5 and TRBJ1-1; D remains unclear. Trimming took 8 bases from V and 7 from J, leaving 14 bases between them. The CDR3 sequence is 12 residues long. Looked up from germline, CDR1 is MNHEY and CDR2 is SVGAGI. CDR3 amino acids: CASHSGIREAFF. CDR3 DNA sequence: TGTGCCAGCCACTCCGGGATCCGTGAAGCTTTCTTT.

This chain uses TRBV5-1 with TRBJ2-2; 8 bases fit TRBD2. Germline loops: CDR1 SGHRS, CDR2 YFSETQ. V dropped 3 bases and J dropped 7; count of bases not matched to a gene: 14. The CDR3 totals 17 residues. For the CDR3, the DNA is TGCGCCAGCAGCTCAGAATCCGGGACTAGGGTTTTCGGGGAGCTGTTTTTT. It specifies CASSSESGTRVFGELFF.

The rearrangement joins TRBV19 to TRBJ2-7, with TRBD2 matching over 13 bases. CDR1 and CDR2 (germline): LNHDA, SQIVND (reference sequence). This CDR3 is built from 16 residues. Unmatched junction bases numbered 9, after V lost 3 bases and J lost 7 bases. The chain's CDR3 is CASSIGTSGRAREQYF. The CDR3 DNA sequence: TGTGCCAGTAGTATCGGTACTAGCGGGAGGGCCAGGGAGCAGTACTTC.

The gene calls are TRBV25-1 and TRBJ1-5; TRBD1 matches 8 bases. Germline V lookup: CDR1 MGHDK, CDR2 SYGVNS. The CDR3 has 13 amino acids. Germline trimming cut 6 bases from V and 5 bases from J; bases unmatched to any gene: 3. The CDR3: CASRGQDYQPQHF. CDR3 nucleotides: TGTGCCAGCAGGGGACAGGACTATCAGCCCCAGCATTTT.

At least ten counts were recorded for this clone. The genes are TRBV19 and TRBJ1-5; D might be TRBD1 (6 bases). CDR1 and CDR2 from the germline V gene are LNHDA and SQIVND (reference sequence). The CDR3 consists of 12 residues. The chain's CDR3 is CGTDSPNQPQHF. The CDR3 DNA is TGTGGGACGGACAGCCCAAATCAGCCCCAGCATTTT.

The CDR3 loop is CASNARGKPQHF. The CDR3, as DNA: TGTGCCAGCAACGCAAGGGGGAAGCCCCAGCATTTT. The gene calls are TRBV2 and TRBJ1-5; a weak D match, TRBD1 (6 bases). Trimming pared 7 bases from V and 8 bases from J, leaving 12 bases between. CDR3 size: 12 residues. The germline V gene encodes CDR1 SNHLY and CDR2 FYNNEI.

V gene TRBV5-8 combines with J gene TRBJ2-5, with D possibly being TRBD1 (6 bases). Germline V gene lookup returns CDR1 SGHTS and CDR2 YDEGEE. V shed 2 bases and J shed 4 bases, with 18 bases lying between them. This CDR3 is built from 16 residues. The CDR3 loop reads CASSFSRGSFGETQYF. CDR3 nucleotides: TGTGCCAGCAGCTTCAGCAGGGGTAGTTTCGGAGAGACCCAGTACTTC.

This clone was found a few times. The chain carries TRBV7-2 and TRBJ2-7, with 9 bases fitting TRBD2. The CDR3 consists of 14 residues. The V gene's germline CDR1 is SGHTA and CDR2 FQGNSA. After removal of 8 bases from V and 7 bases from J, the junction contained 12 bases not matched to a gene. The CDR3 DNA follows: TGTGCCAGCGGGGGACTAGCAGCCTTAGATGAGCAGTACTTC. Protein product: CASGGLAALDEQYF.

This clone turned up a few times. The chain uses TRBV7-2 and TRBJ2-3; 9 positions agree with TRBD1. V was clipped by 6 bases and J by 4 bases; unmatched bases: 8. CDR1 is SGHTA and CDR2 is FQGNSA in the germline V gene. The CDR3 is made up of 15 amino acids. The CDR3 sequence: CASSHYRGQADTQYF. The CDR3 nucleotides read TGTGCCAGCAGTCATTACAGGGGGCAGGCAGATACGCAGTATTTT.